The following is a T cell receptor (beta chain) sequence with its context. Per the original methods: How many nucleated cells were present was estimated from reference gene primer amplification. Clones were sequenced by immunoSEQ multiplex PCR, and TCRdb holds only the in-frame ones, with some missing. Clone size and the V and J calls come from that table; the DNA yielded D and trimming. The top ten clones hold roughly 2.8% of a sample with some 210,000 clones, around 82% of them seen once. This record belongs to a study of blood T cell repertoires in COVID-19. Across the whole study: COVID-19 samples collected from the United States, Italy and Spain covered acute and convalescent phases. The analysed material was cDNA or gDNA that came from T cells, B-cell-depleted T cells, or PBMCs.

V shed 0 bases, J shed 4 bases, and the junction held 4 bases outside the gene matches. CDR1 and CDR2 from the germline V gene are ENHRY and SYGVKD. This CDR3 is 15 amino acids long. Input material: peripheral blood. The source of this sequence is a man in his fifties or sixties with active or convalescent COVID-19. V is TRBV10-3 and J is TRBJ1-2; 8 nucleotides align to TRBD1. CDR3 sequence reads: CAISESGQGVYGYTF. The CDR3 DNA reads TGTGCCATCAGTGAGTCCGGACAGGGCGTCTATGGCTACACCTTC.